This TCR beta chain was captured in a study of blood T cell repertoires in COVID-19. Study-wide context: COVID-19 samples, acute and convalescent, were from the United States, Italy and Spain. The analysed material was cDNA or gDNA that came from T cells, B-cell-depleted T cells, or PBMCs.

The CDR3 totals 15 residues. Germline V CDR1 and CDR2: LGHNA, YNFKEQ. V was pared by 0 bases and J by 4 bases, with 1 base of the junction left unmatched. Only in-frame clones appear in the TCRdb table, and some are missing; sequencing was by immunoSEQ multiplex PCR. This sample has fewer than 250,000 clones, with around 86% found just once. Sequencing used peripheral blood. V is TRBV4-2 and J is TRBJ2-1, with 9 bases matching TRBD2. This clonotype was sampled from a man in his sixties with acute or convalescent COVID-19. CDR3 loop: CASSQDLAGYNEQFF. CDR3 DNA sequence: TGTGCCAGCAGCCAAGACCTAGCGGGGTACAATGAGCAGTTCTTC.